A selection of T cell receptor beta chains follows, all from one sample in a study of neurological immune-mediated disorders. TCRdb reprocessed the 5' RACE reads with MiXCR, giving one entry per CDR3 protein. This sample has over 65,000 distinct CDR3 sequences, with 9.4% found just once. Sequences were obtained from PBMCs. Receptors were obtained from a man over 45 in good health. Both conserved end residues are part of each CDR3. The D gene is left open where the match is weak. Not every row has a clone size; where given, it reads once, few, many or a size class.

>many|TRBV7-2|TRBJ1-2|TRBD1
TGTGCCAGCAGCCCAGGGGGGGGACTAAACTATGGCTACACCTTC
CASSPGGGLNYGYTF
>few|TRBV5-1|TRBJ1-1|-
TGCGCCAGCAGCTTGCCTGGGCTCACTGAAGCTTTCTTT
CASSLPGLTEAFF
>many|TRBV29-1|TRBJ2-3|-
TGCAGCGTCCCAGGGGGGGATACGCAGTATTTT
CSVPGGDTQYF
>many|TRBV5-1|TRBJ2-2|TRBD2
TGCGCCAGCAGCTTCGGTAGCGGGGGAAACGGGGAGCTGTTTTTT
CASSFGSGGNGELFF
>many|TRBV6-2/TRBV6-3|TRBJ2-7|TRBD1
TGTGCCAGCAGTTCGACTCCGGGACAGGGGGACGAGCAGTACTTC
CASSSTPGQGDEQYF
>many|TRBV7-2|TRBJ2-5|TRBD1
TGTGCCAGCAGCTTCGGACAGGGTCGACAAGAGACCCAGTACTTC
CASSFGQGRQETQYF
>many|TRBV6-5|TRBJ2-5|TRBD2
TGTGCCAGCAGCCCGACTAGCGGGTACCAAGAGACCCAGTACTTC
CASSPTSGYQETQYF
>many|TRBV9|TRBJ2-7|TRBD2
TGTGCCAGCAGCTCGACCGCGGGAGGGCCGCAAGAGCAGTACTTC
CASSSTAGGPQEQYF
>-|TRBV29-1|TRBJ2-2|-
TGCAGCGTTGGACAGGCAACCGGGGAGCTGTTTTTT
CSVGQATGELFF
>many|TRBV7-2|TRBJ1-2|-
TGTGCCAGCAGCTTAGCGCAGCCAGCATATGGCTACACCTTC
CASSLAQPAYGYTF
>many|TRBV5-1|TRBJ2-3|-
TGCGCCAGCAGCTTGGGTGACAGTGCTAGCACAGATACGCAGTATTTT
CASSLGDSASTDTQYF
>many|TRBV14|TRBJ2-6|TRBD1
TGTGCCAGCAGCCAAAGGGGGCTTAGTTCCGGGGCCAACGTCCTGACTTTC
CASSQRGLSSGANVLTF
>many|TRBV20-1|TRBJ2-3|-
TGCAGTGGGGGCGCGGCGGGATACAGCACAGATACGCAGTATTTT
CSGGAAGYSTDTQYF
>many|TRBV5-1|TRBJ1-1|-
TGCGCCAGCAGCTTGGCCGGGATAGGGACTATGAACACTGAAGCTTTCTTT
CASSLAGIGTMNTEAFF
>many|TRBV5-1|TRBJ2-7|TRBD1
TGCGCCAGCAGCTTGAGAGACAGGGGCGACGAGCAGTACTTC
CASSLRDRGDEQYF
>-|TRBV5-1|TRBJ2-3|-
TGCGCCAGCAGCGACCAAAACTTAGAAGATACGCAGTATTTT
CASSDQNLEDTQYF
>many|TRBV12-3/TRBV12-4|TRBJ2-5|TRBD2
TGTGCCAGCACCCTTGGGAGGGTGCAAGAGACCCAGTACTTC
CASTLGRVQETQYF
>many|TRBV4-3|TRBJ2-1|TRBD2
TGCGCCAGCAGCCAATCGCCCCTGGGAGCGGGAGGGCGGGAAAGTGAGCAGTTCTTC
CASSQSPLGAGGRESEQFF
>many|TRBV5-1|TRBJ2-5|-
TGCGCCAGCAGCTTGTTGGAAGAGACCCAGTACTTC
CASSLLEETQYF
>many|TRBV20-1|TRBJ1-1|-
TGCAGTGCTAGCCAGGGAGTGAACACTGAAGCTTTCTTT
CSASQGVNTEAFF
>many|TRBV20-1|TRBJ1-1|-
TGCAGTGCTAGAGTAGGGCGGAAGATGAACACTGAAGCTTTCTTT
CSARVGRKMNTEAFF
>few|TRBV20-1|TRBJ1-2|-
TGCAGTGCTACCAGAGTCAACTATGGCTACACCTTC
CSATRVNYGYTF
>many|TRBV11-1|TRBJ2-7|TRBD1
TGTGCCAGCAGCCGACAGGGGTACGAGCAGTACTTC
CASSRQGYEQYF
>many|TRBV28|TRBJ2-7|TRBD1
TGTGCCAGCAGTCCACGGGACAGGGAGGACGAGCAGTACTTC
CASSPRDREDEQYF
>many|TRBV18|TRBJ1-5|TRBD1
TGTGCCAGCTCACCAGAAATCGGACAGGGCAATCAGCCCCAGCATTTT
CASSPEIGQGNQPQHF
>many|TRBV24-1|TRBJ2-1|TRBD2
TGTGCCACCAGTGATACGACTAGCGGGGGGCTCAATGAGCAGTTCTTC
CATSDTTSGGLNEQFF
>many|TRBV2|TRBJ1-2|-
TGTGCCAGCACCCTCGTCAGAGGGGGCTACACCTTC
CASTLVRGGYTF
>many|TRBV18|TRBJ2-7|TRBD1
TGTGCCAGCTCACCACTGGGACAGGGAAACTACGAGCAGTACTTC
CASSPLGQGNYEQYF
>many|TRBV11-2|TRBJ1-3|-
TGTGCCAGCAGCTTCGGGGAGGCAAGAAACACCATATATTTT
CASSFGEARNTIYF
>many|TRBV7-2|TRBJ2-2|-
TGTGCCAGCAGCCCCTGGGGGGGGCGCAACACCGGGGAGCTGTTTTTT
CASSPWGGRNTGELFF
>many|TRBV5-1|TRBJ2-7|-
TGCGCCAGCAGCTTGGGAGACAGAGAAGAGCAGTACTTC
CASSLGDREEQYF
>many|TRBV12-3/TRBV12-4|TRBJ2-3|-
TGTGCCAGCAAACTAGGGGATACGCAGTATTTT
CASKLGDTQYF
>medium-sized|TRBV5-1|TRBJ2-7|-
TGCGCCAGCAGCTTAATTTCGCGGGACAGAGTTTTCTACGAGCAGTACTTC
CASSLISRDRVFYEQYF
>many|TRBV5-1|TRBJ2-7|TRBD2
TGCGCCAGCAGCTTGGCGGTAGCGGGGGCCGGCTACGAGCAGTACTTC
CASSLAVAGAGYEQYF
>many|TRBV4-2|TRBJ2-1|TRBD2
TGTGCCAGCAGCGGACGACTAGCGGGCTCCTACAATGAGCAGTTCTTC
CASSGRLAGSYNEQFF
>many|TRBV7-6|TRBJ1-3|-
TGTGCCAGCAGCCCCCTATCCGGACGAAGGAACACCATATATTTT
CASSPLSGRRNTIYF
>many|TRBV19|TRBJ1-3|-
TGTGCCAGTACCTCTTCAAGCTCTGGAAACACCATATATTTT
CASTSSSSGNTIYF
>many|TRBV6-6|TRBJ1-4|TRBD1
TGTGCCAGCAGTCCCAGGGGACAGGATAATGAAAAACTGTTTTTT
CASSPRGQDNEKLFF
>few|TRBV20-1|TRBJ2-3|TRBD2
TGCAGTGCTGACGTAGCAGGCGGGAGTGTTAGCACAGATACGCAGTATTTT
CSADVAGGSVSTDTQYF
>many|TRBV28|TRBJ1-2|-
TGTGCCAGTTATGGAGACCCCCAGCGGGGTGGCTACACCTTC
CASYGDPQRGGYTF